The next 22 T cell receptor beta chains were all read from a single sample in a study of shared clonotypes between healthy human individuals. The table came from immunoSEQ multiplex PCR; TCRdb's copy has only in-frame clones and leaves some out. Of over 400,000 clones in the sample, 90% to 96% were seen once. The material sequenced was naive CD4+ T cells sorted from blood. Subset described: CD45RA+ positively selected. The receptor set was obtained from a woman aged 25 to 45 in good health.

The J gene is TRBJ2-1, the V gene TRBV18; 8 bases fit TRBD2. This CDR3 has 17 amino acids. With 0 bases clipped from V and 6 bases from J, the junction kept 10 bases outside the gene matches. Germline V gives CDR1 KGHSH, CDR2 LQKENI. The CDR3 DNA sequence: TGTGCCAGCTCACCACCCGGGGGGGTTCGGGACATCAATGAGCAGTTCTTC. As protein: CASSPPGGVRDINEQFF.

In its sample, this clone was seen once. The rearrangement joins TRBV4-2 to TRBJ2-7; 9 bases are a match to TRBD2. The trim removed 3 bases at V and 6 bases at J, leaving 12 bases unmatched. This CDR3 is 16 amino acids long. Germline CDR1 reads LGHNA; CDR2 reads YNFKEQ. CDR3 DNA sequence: TGTGCCAGCAGCCACACCTCCGGGACTAGCCGTCCCGAGCAGTACTTC. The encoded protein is CASSHTSGTSRPEQYF.

The CDR3 nucleotides are TGCGCCAGCAGCCAAGTTAGTAGCGGGATACCCGTTGGGGAGCTGTTTTTT. Translation gives CASSQVSSGIPVGELFF. The V gene is TRBV4-1, the J gene TRBJ2-2, with 8 bases aligning to TRBD2. Germline V gives CDR1 MGHRA, CDR2 YSYEKL. This CDR3 is built from 17 residues. V was clipped by 1 base and J by 8 bases; unmatched bases: 12.

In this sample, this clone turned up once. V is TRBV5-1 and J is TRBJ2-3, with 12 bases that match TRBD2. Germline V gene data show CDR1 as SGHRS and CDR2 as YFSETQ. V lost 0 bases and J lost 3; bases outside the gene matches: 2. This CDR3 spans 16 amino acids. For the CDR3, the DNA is TGCGCCAGCAGCTTGGGACTAGCGGGAGATACAGATACGCAGTATTTT. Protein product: CASSLGLAGDTDTQYF.

CDR3 in amino acids: CASSHRQGEDANTGELFF. The DNA of the CDR3 is TGTGCCAGCAGCCACCGACAGGGGGAAGATGCGAACACCGGGGAGCTGTTTTTT. The V call is TRBV7-8, the J call TRBJ2-2; TRBD1 agrees at 9 bases. The J segment lost 0 bases and the V segment lost 5 bases, leaving 10 bases of the junction unmatched. This CDR3 region has 18 residues. Germline V CDR1 and CDR2: SGHVS, FQNEAQ.

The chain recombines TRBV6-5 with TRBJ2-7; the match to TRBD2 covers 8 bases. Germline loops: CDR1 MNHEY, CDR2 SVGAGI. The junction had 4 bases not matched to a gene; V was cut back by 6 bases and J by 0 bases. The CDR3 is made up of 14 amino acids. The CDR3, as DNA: TGTGCCAGCAGAATGAGCGGGAGCTCCTACGAGCAGTACTTC. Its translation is CASRMSGSSYEQYF.

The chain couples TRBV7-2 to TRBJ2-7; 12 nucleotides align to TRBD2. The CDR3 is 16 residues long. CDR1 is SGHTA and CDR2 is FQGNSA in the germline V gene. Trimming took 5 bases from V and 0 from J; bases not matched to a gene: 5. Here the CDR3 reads CASSPRLAGASYEQYF. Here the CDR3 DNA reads TGTGCCAGCAGCCCCCGACTAGCGGGGGCCTCCTACGAGCAGTACTTC.

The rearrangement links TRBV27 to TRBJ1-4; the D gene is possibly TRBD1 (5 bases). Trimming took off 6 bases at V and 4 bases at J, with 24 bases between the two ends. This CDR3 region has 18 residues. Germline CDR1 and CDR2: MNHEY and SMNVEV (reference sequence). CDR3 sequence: CASSAARGAKTNNEKLFF. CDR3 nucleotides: TGTGCCAGCAGCGCCGCCCGGGGCGCTAAGACAAATAATGAAAAACTGTTTTTT.

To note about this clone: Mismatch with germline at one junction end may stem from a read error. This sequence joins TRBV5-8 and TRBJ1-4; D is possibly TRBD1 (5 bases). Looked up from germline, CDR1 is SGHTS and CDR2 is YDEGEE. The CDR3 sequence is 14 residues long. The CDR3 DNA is TGTGCCAGCACCCGAAGGGGTGGGGACGAAAAATTGTTTTTT. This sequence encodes CASTRRGGDEKLFF. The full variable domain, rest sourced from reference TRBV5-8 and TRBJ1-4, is EAGVTQSPTHLIKTRGQQATLRCSPISGHTSVYWYQQALGLGLQFLLWYDEGEERNRGNFPPRFSGRQFPNYSSELNVNALELEDSALYLCASTRRGGDEKLFFGSGTQLSVL.

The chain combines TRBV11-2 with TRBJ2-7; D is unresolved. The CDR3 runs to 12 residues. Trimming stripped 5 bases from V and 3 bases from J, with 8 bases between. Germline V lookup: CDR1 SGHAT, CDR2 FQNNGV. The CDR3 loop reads CASSQANYEQYF. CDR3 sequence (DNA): TGTGCCAGCAGCCAAGCTAACTACGAGCAGTACTTC.

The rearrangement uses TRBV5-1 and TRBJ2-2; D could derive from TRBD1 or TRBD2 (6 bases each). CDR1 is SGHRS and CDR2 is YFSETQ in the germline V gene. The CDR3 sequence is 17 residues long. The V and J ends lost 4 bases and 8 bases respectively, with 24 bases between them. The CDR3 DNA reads TGCGCCAGCAGCCGGCTTGCTGGCGGGACACCCAGTGGGGAGCTGTTTTTT. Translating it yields CASSRLAGGTPSGELFF.

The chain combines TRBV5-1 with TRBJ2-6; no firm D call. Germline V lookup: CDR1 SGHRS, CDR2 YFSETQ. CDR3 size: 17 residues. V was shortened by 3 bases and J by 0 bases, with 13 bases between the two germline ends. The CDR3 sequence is CASSYRDTVSGANVLTF. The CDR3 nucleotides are TGCGCCAGCAGCTACAGAGACACCGTCTCTGGGGCCAACGTCCTGACTTTC.

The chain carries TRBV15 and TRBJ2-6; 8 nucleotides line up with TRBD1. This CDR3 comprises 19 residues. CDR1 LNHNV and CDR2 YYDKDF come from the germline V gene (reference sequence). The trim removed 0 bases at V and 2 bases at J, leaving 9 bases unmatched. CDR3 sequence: CATSRDRGQGLPGANVLTF. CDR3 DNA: TGTGCCACCAGCAGAGACCGCGGACAGGGACTTCCTGGGGCCAACGTCCTGACTTTC. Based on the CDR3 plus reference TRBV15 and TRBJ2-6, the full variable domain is DAMVIQNPRYQVTQFGKPVTLSCSQTLNHNVMYWYQQKSSQAPKLLFHYYDKDFNNEADTPDNFQSRRPNTSFCFLDIRSPGLGDTAMYLCATSRDRGQGLPGANVLTFGAGSRLTVL.

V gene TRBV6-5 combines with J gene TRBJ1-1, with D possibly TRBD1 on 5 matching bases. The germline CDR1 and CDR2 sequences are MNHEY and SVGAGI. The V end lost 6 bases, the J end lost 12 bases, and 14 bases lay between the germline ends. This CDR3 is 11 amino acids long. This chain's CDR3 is CASSHRQGTFF. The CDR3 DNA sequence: TGTGCCAGCAGCCACCGGCAGGGAACTTTCTTT.

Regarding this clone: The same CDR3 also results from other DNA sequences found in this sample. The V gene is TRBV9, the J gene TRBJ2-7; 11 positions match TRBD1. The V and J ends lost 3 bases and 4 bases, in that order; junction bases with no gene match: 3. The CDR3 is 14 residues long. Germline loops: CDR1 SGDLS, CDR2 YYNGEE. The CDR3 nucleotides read TGTGCCAGCAGCGCCGGGACAGGGGGATACGAGCAGTACTTC. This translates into CASSAGTGGYEQYF.

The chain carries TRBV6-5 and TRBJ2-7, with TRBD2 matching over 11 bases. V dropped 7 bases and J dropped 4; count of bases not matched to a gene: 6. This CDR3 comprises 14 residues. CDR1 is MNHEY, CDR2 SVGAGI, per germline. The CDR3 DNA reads TGTGCCAGCACTCCAATAGCGGGAGGGTACGAGCAGTACTTC. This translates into CASTPIAGGYEQYF.

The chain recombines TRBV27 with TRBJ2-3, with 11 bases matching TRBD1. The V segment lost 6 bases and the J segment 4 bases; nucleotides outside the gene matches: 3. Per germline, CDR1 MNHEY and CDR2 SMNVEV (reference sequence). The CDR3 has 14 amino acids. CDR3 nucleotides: TGTGCCAGCAGGGACAGGGGGCTTGCAGATACGCAGTATTTT. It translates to CASRDRGLADTQYF.

CDR3 loop: CASSPGTLYEQYF. CDR3 DNA: TGTGCCAGCAGCCCCGGGACCCTCTACGAGCAGTACTTC. The chain couples TRBV7-3 to TRBJ2-7, with D perhaps assigned TRBD1 or TRBD2 (5 bases each). CDR1 SGHTA and CDR2 FQGTGA come from the germline V gene. This CDR3 has 13 amino acids. The ends were cut back, 5 bases at V and 3 bases at J, with 11 bases in the middle.

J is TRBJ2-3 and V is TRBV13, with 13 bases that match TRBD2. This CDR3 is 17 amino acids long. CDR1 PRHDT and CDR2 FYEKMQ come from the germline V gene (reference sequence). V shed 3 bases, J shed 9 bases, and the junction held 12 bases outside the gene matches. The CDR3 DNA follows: TGTGCCAGCAGCTTCGGCACCCGAGGGACTAGCGGGAACACGCAGTATTTT. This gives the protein CASSFGTRGTSGNTQYF.

CDR3 loop: CASSQGQYGNTIYF. The CDR3 DNA follows: TGTGCCAGCAGCCAAGGCCAGTACGGAAACACCATATATTTT. This chain uses TRBV4-2 with TRBJ1-3; D is ambiguous. CDR1 is LGHNA, CDR2 YNFKEQ, per germline. The CDR3 consists of 14 residues. V lost 1 base to trimming and J lost 4 bases, with 8 bases between them.

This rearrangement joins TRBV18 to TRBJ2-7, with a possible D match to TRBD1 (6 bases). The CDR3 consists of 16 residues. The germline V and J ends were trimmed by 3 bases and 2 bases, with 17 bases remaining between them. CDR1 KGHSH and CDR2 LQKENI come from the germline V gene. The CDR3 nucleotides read TGTGCCAGCTCACCCGGGATAAGGGACACGACCTACGAGCAGTACTTC. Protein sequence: CASSPGIRDTTYEQYF.

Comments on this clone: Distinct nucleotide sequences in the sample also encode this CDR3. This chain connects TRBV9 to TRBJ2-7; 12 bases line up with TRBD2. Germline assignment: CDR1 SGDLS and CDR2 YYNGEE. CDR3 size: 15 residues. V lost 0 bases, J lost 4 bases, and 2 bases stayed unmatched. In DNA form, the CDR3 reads TGTGCCAGCAGCGTAGGGACTAGCGGGATTTACGAGCAGTACTTC. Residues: CASSVGTSGIYEQYF. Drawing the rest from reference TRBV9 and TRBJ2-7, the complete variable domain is DSGVTQTPKHLITATGQRVTLRCSPRSGDLSVYWYQQSLDQGLQFLIQYYNGEERAKGNILERFSAQQFPDLHSELNLSSLELGDSALYFCASSVGTSGIYEQYFGPGTRLTVT.